This T cell receptor beta chain was recovered during a study of blood T cells in healthy people across ages. This clonotype was seen a few times. The antigen is not known. Alongside a J-beta primer mix, a sample-barcoded 5' primer served in a second PCR lasting roughly 7 to 11 cycles. Researchers report that a template-switch adaptor with 12 random nucleotides tagged each cDNA molecule. The yield of each sample was at least 2.5 million CDR3-containing paired-end reads. TCRdb passed the 5' RACE reads through MiXCR, listing each CDR3 protein once. The repertoire holds approximately 2,000,000 distinct CDR3 sequences, with 30% to 40% as singletons. Study observations and caveats: It was the long-lived donors that had more naive CD4+ cells and higher diversity than aged donors.

V lost 5 bases, J lost 10 bases, and 6 bases stayed unmatched. The CDR3 is 14 amino acids. Germline V lookup: CDR1 SGHTA, CDR2 FQGNSA. The sequence derives from a human donor in good health. The rearrangement uses TRBV7-2 and TRBJ1-6; 9 nucleotides line up with TRBD1. Material for sequencing was blood. The CDR3 coding sequence is TGTGCCAGCAGCGGGGGACAGGGAAGATCACCCCTCCACTTT. Translated, it gives CASSGGQGRSPLHF.